One and the same sample provided the 20 T cell receptor beta chains below, sequenced in a study of T cells after yellow fever vaccination. TCRdb re-derived calls from the 5' RACE reads in MiXCR, one entry per CDR3 protein. In the table there are hundreds of thousands of distinct CDR3 sequences, around 3.6% of which are singletons. The sequencing here drew on PBMCs, taken on the day of the yellow fever booster vaccination. The receptor source for this set is a man between 18 and 29 years old who received the YFV17D yellow fever vaccine.

This CDR3 reads CAWNFRDTDTQYF. CDR3 nucleotides: TGTGCCTGGAACTTTCGGGACACAGATACGCAGTATTTT. The chain carries TRBV30 and TRBJ2-3; weak D call: TRBD2 (5 bases). Germline assignment: CDR1 GTSNPN and CDR2 SVGIG (reference sequence). This CDR3 region has 13 residues. Trimming removed 4 bases from V and 2 bases from J, with 10 bases in between.

Many counts were recorded for this clonotype. The V call is TRBV5-1, the J call TRBJ2-3; unclear D gene. With 5 bases removed from V and 6 bases from J, the gap between germline ends came to 10 bases. Germline values: CDR1 SGHRS, CDR2 YFSETQ. The CDR3 loop spans 12 amino acids. CDR3 sequence: CASSWNWDTQYF. DNA for the CDR3: TGCGCCAGCAGTTGGAACTGGGATACGCAGTATTTT.

This clonotype was observed many times. In nucleotides, the CDR3 is TGTGCCAGCAGTCCCTGGCGGGGAAACTACAATGAGCAGTTCTTC. Protein sequence: CASSPWRGNYNEQFF. The J gene is TRBJ2-1, the V gene TRBV9; D might be TRBD2 (6 bases). The CDR3 is made up of 15 amino acids. Germline CDR1 reads SGDLS; CDR2 reads YYNGEE. Between the trimmed V and J ends, which lost 5 bases and 3 bases, there was a span of 15 bases.

This clonotype was found many times. The chain couples TRBV7-2 to TRBJ2-4; 7 bases match TRBD2. The CDR3 extends over 17 amino acids. Per germline, CDR1 SGHTA and CDR2 FQGNSA. J gave up 0 bases and V 4 bases, and 9 bases lay outside the gene matches. The CDR3 DNA sequence: TGTGCCAGCAGCTGGAGGGGCGGGGGACTAGCCAAAAACATTCAGTACTTC. This sequence encodes CASSWRGGGLAKNIQYF.

At least ten counts were recorded for this clonotype. The rearrangement joins TRBV29-1 to TRBJ1-1; D not resolved. Trimming left V 1 base short and J 8 bases short, with 14 bases between. CDR1 is SQVTM, CDR2 ANQGSEA, per germline. CDR3 length: 13 amino acids. The CDR3 protein is CSVEVPGLPEAFF. CDR3 bases: TGCAGCGTTGAAGTCCCGGGCCTGCCGGAAGCTTTCTTT.

Many counts were recorded for this clonotype. In DNA, the CDR3 is TGTGCCAGCAGTTGGACAGGATATGGCTACACCTTC. This sequence encodes CASSWTGYGYTF. V and J are TRBV12-3 or TRBV12-4 and TRBJ1-2; 7 nucleotides align to TRBD1. This CDR3 is 12 amino acids long. V dropped 4 bases and J dropped 5; count of bases not matched to a gene: 1.

This clonotype was seen a few times. The rearrangement links TRBV5-1 to TRBJ2-5; D assignment may be TRBD1 or TRBD2 (5 bases each). V was pared by 4 bases and J by 1 base, with 23 bases between. CDR3 size: 18 residues. The germline gives CDR1 SGHRS, CDR2 YFSETQ. CDR3 loop: CASSPIGTAEPAQETQYF. The CDR3 nucleotides are TGCGCCAGCAGCCCAATAGGGACGGCAGAACCAGCCCAAGAGACCCAGTACTTC.

This clonotype was found many times. This chain connects TRBV2 to TRBJ2-3, with D uncertain. V was pared by 3 bases and J by 5 bases, with 3 bases between. CDR1 is SNHLY, CDR2 FYNNEI, per germline. This CDR3 has 11 amino acids. The CDR3 nucleotides read TGTGCCAGCAGTGAGGAAGATACGCAGTATTTT. This sequence encodes CASSEEDTQYF.

There are a few counts of this clonotype. V usage is TRBV20-1 and J usage is TRBJ1-6; D not certain. Germline V gives CDR1 DFQATT, CDR2 SNEGSKA (reference sequence). V was shortened by 5 bases and J by 9 bases, with 14 bases between the two germline ends. CDR3 length equals 13 residues. The CDR3 DNA sequence: TGCAGTGCTCCACCTGGGCGAGGTTCACCCCTCCACTTT. It codes for CSAPPGRGSPLHF.

The chain has TRBV6-5 and TRBJ2-1; TRBD2 agrees at 8 bases. V shed 2 bases and J 3 bases; nucleotides not matched to a gene: 6. Germline CDR1 and CDR2: MNHEY and SVGAGI. The CDR3 runs 16 residues. CDR3 protein: CASSYLPRGVYNEQFF. CDR3 nucleotide sequence: TGTGCCAGCAGTTACCTACCGCGGGGGGTCTACAATGAGCAGTTCTTC.

V usage is TRBV5-4 and J usage is TRBJ2-5; tentatively, D is TRBD2 (6 bases). The V end was cut by 4 bases, the J end by 1 base, with 14 bases between. The CDR3 is 15 residues long. The germline CDR1 and CDR2 sequences are SGHNT and YYREEE (reference sequence). The CDR3 loop reads CASSARRDSQETQYF. As DNA, the CDR3 is TGTGCCAGCAGCGCGAGGCGGGACTCCCAAGAGACCCAGTACTTC.

This clonotype was observed at least ten times. V is TRBV7-6 and J is TRBJ2-3; 7 positions agree with TRBD2. Germline CDR1 SGHVS, CDR2 FNYEAQ. V trimming: 5 bases; J trimming: 1 base; junction bases outside the gene matches: 6. This CDR3 contains 15 residues. For the CDR3, the DNA is TGTGCCAGCAGCCCAGTGGGGGGGGGCACAGATACGCAGTATTTT. Translated: CASSPVGGGTDTQYF.

This clonotype was seen at least ten times. The chain links TRBV5-4 to TRBJ2-1, with D unresolved. The CDR3 runs 12 residues. V lost 3 bases, J lost 15 bases, and 16 bases lay in between. The germline gives CDR1 SGHNT, CDR2 YYREEE (reference sequence). DNA for the CDR3: TGTGCCAGCAGCTCGGAAAGACGCTTTCCGTTCTTC. Protein product: CASSSERRFPFF. Full variable domain (outside the CDR3, taken from reference TRBV5-4 and TRBJ2-1): ETGVTQSPTHLIKTRGQQVTLRCSSQSGHNTVSWYQQALGQGPQFIFQYYREEENGRGNFPPRFSGLQFPNYSSELNVNALELDDSALYLCASSSERRFPFFGPGTRLTVL.

This chain links TRBV20-1 with TRBJ1-2; D is perhaps TRBD1 (6 bases). From germline, CDR1 is DFQATT and CDR2 SNEGSKA (reference sequence). Trimming left V 7 bases short and J 4 bases short, with 16 bases between. CDR3 size: 13 residues. The CDR3 DNA reads as TGCAGTGTTTTCTCCCGGGACATCTATGGCTACACCTTC. It codes for CSVFSRDIYGYTF.

At least ten counts were recorded for this clonotype. The gene calls are TRBV9 and TRBJ2-1; no reliable D call. The CDR3 sequence is 14 residues long. In germline, CDR1 is SGDLS, CDR2 YYNGEE. V shed 9 bases and J shed 2 bases, with 15 bases lying between them. The CDR3 spells CATARSVTYNEQFF. The CDR3 DNA follows: TGTGCCACGGCGAGGTCGGTTACCTACAATGAGCAGTTCTTC.

The V call is TRBV27, the J call TRBJ1-1; weak D call: TRBD1 (5 bases). The CDR3 has 17 amino acids. Trimming left V 6 bases short and J 0 bases short, with 20 bases between. Germline assignment: CDR1 MNHEY and CDR2 SMNVEV (reference sequence). The CDR3 bases are TGTGCCAGCAGCCAAGGACAAGGGTGGCCAATGAACACTGAAGCTTTCTTT. This translates into CASSQGQGWPMNTEAFF.

This clonotype was detected ten times or more. The chain joins TRBV6-5 to TRBJ2-3; TRBD1 agrees at 9 bases. Looked up from germline, CDR1 is MNHEY and CDR2 is SVGAGI. V lost 0 bases and J lost 2; bases outside the gene matches: 3. CDR3 length: 16 amino acids. The CDR3 coding sequence is TGTGCCAGCAGTTACTCGACAGGGGGGGCCACAGATACGCAGTATTTT. This gives the protein CASSYSTGGATDTQYF.

In its sample, this clonotype was seen many times. CDR3 DNA sequence: TGCGCCAGCAGCCCGGAACCGTCGGGAGGCTACACCTTC. This gives the protein CASSPEPSGGYTF. This chain links TRBV5-1 with TRBJ1-2; D is uncertain. V gave up 4 bases and J gave up 8 bases, with 15 bases separating them. The CDR3 length is 13 residues. Germline values: CDR1 SGHRS, CDR2 YFSETQ.

The V call is TRBV2, the J call TRBJ2-7; TRBD1 or TRBD2 may be the D gene (5 bases each). CDR3 size: 14 residues. Trimming cost V 5 bases and J 5 bases, with 16 bases left between them. CDR1 and CDR2 from the germline V gene are SNHLY and FYNNEI. CDR3 region: CASSRRTIGDEQYV. In DNA form, the CDR3 reads TGTGCCAGCAGTCGGAGGACAATCGGCGACGAGCAGTACGTC.

The genes are TRBV20-1 and TRBJ1-4; D not resolved. This CDR3 has 13 residues. The germline V gene has CDR1 DFQATT and CDR2 SNEGSKA (reference sequence). V dropped 3 bases and J dropped 4 bases, with 9 bases sitting between them. The CDR3 bases are TGCAGTGCTAGCCCGGACCTTAATGAAAAACTGTTTTTT. This codes for CSASPDLNEKLFF.